This T cell receptor beta chain was identified during a study of blood T cells in healthy people across ages. With 1 base clipped from V and 0 bases from J, the junction kept 8 bases outside the gene matches. The CDR3 spans 18 residues. Germline assignment: CDR1 KGHDR and CDR2 SFDVKD. Each sample provided at least 5 micrograms of extracted total RNA. A second 7 to 11 cycle PCR used barcoded and J-beta primers. One entry per CDR3 protein, called by TCRdb with MiXCR from the 5' RACE reads. The top ten clones hold around 9.2% of a sample with over 750,000 distinct CDR3 sequences, around a quarter of them seen once. This sample also appeared in a second study, on T cells of mothers and their children. That paper notes: The authors identified no persistent microchimeric T cell clones.

Sequencing used blood. The gene calls are TRBV24-1 and TRBJ2-1; 7 bases fit TRBD1. This clonotype originated in a boy aged 10-17 years in good health. The CDR3: CATSDFKTGPSSYNEQFF. CDR3 sequence (DNA): TGTGCCACCAGTGATTTTAAGACAGGGCCTAGCTCCTACAATGAGCAGTTCTTC.